A selection of T cell receptor beta chains follows, all from one sample in a study of Ad26.COV2.S vaccination and SARS-CoV-2 variants. Assay used: immunoSEQ multiplex PCR; TCRdb lists only in-frame clones, some missing. The table has about 480,000 clones, roughly nine tenths seen once. Here the sequenced sample was peripheral blood, taken in a trial of Ad26.COV2.S vaccine versus placebo. Source of these receptors: a person aged 18-65 years who received the Ad26.COV2.S COVID-19 vaccine or a placebo. Both conserved end residues are part of each CDR3. A D gene is named only where the DNA matches it firmly. Expanded clones get a size class; other rows say once, few or many, or leave the size out.

abundance	v_gene	d_gene	j_gene	CDR3aa	CDR3nt
once	TRBV5-1	.	TRBJ2-4	CASSLGIAKNIQYF	TGCGCCAGCAGCTTGGGGATAGCCAAAAACATTCAGTACTTC
.	TRBV15	.	TRBJ1-4	CATSREAVINEKLFF	TGTGCCACCAGCAGAGAGGCGGTGATAAATGAAAAACTGTTTTTT
.	TRBV11-2	.	TRBJ2-3	CASSLATDTQYF	TGTGCCAGCAGCTTAGCCACAGATACGCAGTATTTT
.	TRBV15	.	TRBJ1-2	CATSRDDWGGGYTF	TGTGCCACCAGCAGAGATGATTGGGGGGGCGGCTACACCTTC
few	TRBV27	TRBD1	TRBJ1-6	CASSYGQGNSPLHF	TGTGCCAGCAGTTACGGACAGGGGAATTCACCCCTCCACTTT
.	TRBV5-1	.	TRBJ2-7	CASSLGDTSSSYEQYF	TGCGCCAGCAGCTTGGGGGACACATCGAGCTCCTACGAGCAGTACTTC
.	TRBV7-2	.	TRBJ2-2	CASNHDGNTGELFF	TGTGCCAGCAACCACGACGGGAACACCGGGGAGCTGTTTTTT
once	TRBV19	TRBD2	TRBJ2-1	CASSILAGRNEQFF	TGTGCCAGTAGTATCCTAGCGGGGCGCAATGAGCAGTTCTTC
.	TRBV29-1	.	TRBJ2-7	CSVAQGPPNEQYF	TGCAGCGTTGCTCAGGGCCCCCCCAACGAGCAGTACTTC
.	TRBV7-2	.	TRBJ2-7	CASSPRVEGEQYF	TGTGCCAGCAGCCCCCGGGTGGAAGGCGAGCAGTACTTC